Following are 14 T cell receptor beta chains from one sample sequenced in a study of T cell repertoires in cytomegalovirus infection. TCRdb processed the reads anew with MiXCR; each CDR3 protein has one entry. The repertoire holds 310,000 or so distinct CDR3 sequences, with roughly 25% as singletons. The sample was PBMCs. These TCRs come from a human donor in good health (CMV status not recorded). Some clones in this sample may be carry-over from other donors' samples.

The gene calls are TRBV20-1 and TRBJ2-7; TRBD2 matches at 8 bases. Unmatched junction bases numbered 13, after V lost 3 bases and J lost 6 bases. CDR3 size: 15 residues. Germline CDR1 DFQATT, CDR2 SNEGSKA (reference sequence). CDR3 protein: CSASPYGRAFSEQYF. The CDR3 nucleotides read TGCAGTGCTAGCCCCTACGGGAGGGCCTTCTCCGAGCAGTACTTC.

The table lists this clonotype with many counts. The gene calls are TRBV7-2 and TRBJ2-1, with D perhaps matching TRBD2 (6 bases). The V end lost 5 bases, the J end lost 5 bases, and 22 bases lay between the germline ends. This CDR3 has 17 residues. Germline CDR1 SGHTA, CDR2 FQGNSA. CDR3 bases: TGTGCCAGCAGCCTCCATTCTAGCGCCCCAGGGAACAATGAGCAGTTCTTC. It translates to CASSLHSSAPGNNEQFF.

This clonotype showed up many times. V and J are TRBV7-8 and TRBJ2-1; D is uncertain. Looked up from germline, CDR1 is SGHVS and CDR2 is FQNEAQ. The CDR3 is made up of 15 amino acids. With 7 bases removed from V and 2 bases from J, the gap between germline ends came to 15 bases. The CDR3 loop is CASTDRVGAYNEQFF. DNA for the CDR3: TGTGCCAGCACCGACCGGGTGGGCGCCTACAATGAGCAGTTCTTC.

This clonotype came up many times. This rearrangement joins TRBV7-8 to TRBJ1-5; TRBD1 agrees at 7 bases. Looked up from germline, CDR1 is SGHVS and CDR2 is FQNEAQ. The CDR3 totals 17 residues. Trimming at V came to 5 bases and at J to 5 bases, leaving 15 bases not matched to a gene. CDR3 amino acids: CASSKPRLNRGDQPQHF. For the CDR3, the DNA is TGTGCCAGCAGCAAACCACGCCTTAACAGGGGAGATCAGCCCCAGCATTTT.

The V gene is TRBV12-3 or TRBV12-4, the J gene TRBJ1-1, with D possibly matching TRBD1 (5 bases). Trimming removed 3 bases at V and 5 bases at J, with 13 bases between. The CDR3 extends over 14 amino acids. The CDR3: CASSFQGFRTEAFF. The CDR3 nucleotides are TGTGCCAGCAGTTTCCAGGGCTTTAGGACTGAAGCTTTCTTT.

There are many counts of this clonotype. The chain is built from TRBV7-9 and TRBJ2-3; D is undetermined. V was pared by 3 bases and J by 2 bases, with 9 bases between. Germline lookup yields CDR1 SEHNR and CDR2 FQNEAQ (reference sequence). This CDR3 has 14 residues. The CDR3 loop reads CASSLKQFTDTQYF. Written as DNA, the CDR3 is TGTGCCAGCAGCTTGAAACAGTTCACAGATACGCAGTATTTT.

This clonotype was seen repeatedly, ten times or more. V and J are TRBV7-9 and TRBJ1-5; TRBD1 matches 8 bases. CDR1 is SEHNR and CDR2 is FQNEAQ in the germline V gene (reference sequence). Trimming removed 5 bases from V and 9 bases from J; junction bases left unmatched: 9. This CDR3 is 14 amino acids long. The CDR3: CASSAGQGAGPQHF. The CDR3 DNA reads as TGTGCCAGCAGCGCAGGACAGGGAGCTGGGCCCCAGCATTTT.

J is TRBJ2-4 and V is TRBV28; D is possibly TRBD2 (6 bases). The germline V and J ends were trimmed by 5 bases and 0 bases, with 20 bases remaining between them. The length of the CDR3 is 18 residues. Germline V gene sequence: CDR1 MDHEN, CDR2 SYDVKM. CDR3 in amino acids: CASSVTRDSLGAKNIQYF. CDR3 in DNA: TGTGCCAGCAGTGTGACCCGGGACTCCTTGGGAGCCAAAAACATTCAGTACTTC.

This clonotype was counted a few times. The gene calls are TRBV4-1 and TRBJ1-1; D not resolved. V lost 0 bases and J lost 10, with 18 bases in between. The CDR3 runs 15 residues. Germline V gene sequence: CDR1 MGHRA, CDR2 YSYEKL. CDR3 coding DNA: TGCGCCAGCAGCCAAGATGAGGGAAGAAAGGAGCGAGCTTTCTTT. It is translated as CASSQDEGRKERAFF.

This chain uses TRBV12-3 or TRBV12-4 with TRBJ2-2; TRBD2 aligns across 7 bases. This CDR3 is 14 amino acids long. J lost 6 bases, V lost 7 bases, and 8 bases had no gene match. CDR3 DNA: TGTGCCAGCACCATTTCGGCGGGGGCCGGGGAGCTGTTTTTT. It yields the protein CASTISAGAGELFF.

As for this clonotype: A clone one base away is much larger, so this may be a read error. CDR3 region: CASSLIAISGANVLTF. The CDR3 DNA reads TGTGCCAGCAGCTTAATCGCTATCTCTGGGGCCAACGTCCTGACTTTC. The rearrangement joins TRBV11-3 to TRBJ2-6; D is uncertain. Trimming removed 2 bases from V and 0 bases from J, with 8 bases in between. From germline, CDR1 is SGHNT and CDR2 YENEEA. This CDR3 has 16 residues. Full variable domain (remainder filled in from reference TRBV11-3 and TRBJ2-6): EAGVVQSPRYKIIEKKQPVAFWCNPISGHNTLYWYLQNLGQGPELLIRYENEEAVDDSQLPKDRFSAERLKGVDSTLKIQPAELGDSAVYLCASSLIAISGANVLTFGAGSRLTVL.

This clonotype was recorded a few times. The J gene is TRBJ2-7, the V gene TRBV5-6; 7 positions agree with TRBD1. The V gene end was trimmed by 2 bases and the J gene end by 3 bases; junction bases not matched to a gene: 5. Per the germline V gene, CDR1 is SGHDT and CDR2 is YYEEEE. CDR3 size: 14 residues. CDR3 sequence (DNA): TGTGCCAGCAGCTTTGGACAGGTGGGCTACGAGCAGTACTTC. It codes for CASSFGQVGYEQYF.

This clonotype was seen a handful of times. The CDR3 region is CSVEDRGIAGTGELFF. As DNA, the CDR3 is TGCAGCGTTGAAGATCGGGGGATAGCGGGCACCGGGGAGCTGTTTTTT. V gene TRBV29-1 combines with J gene TRBJ2-2; 7 nucleotides align to TRBD2. Per germline, CDR1 SQVTM and CDR2 ANQGSEA. The CDR3 covers 16 residues. The J segment lost 4 bases and the V segment lost 0 bases, leaving 8 bases of the junction unmatched.

This clonotype showed up many times. The J gene is TRBJ2-1, the V gene TRBV11-2; 7 bases are a match to TRBD2. Germline V gene sequence: CDR1 SGHAT, CDR2 FQNNGV. The CDR3 length is 16 residues. Unmatched junction bases numbered 10, after V lost 1 base and J lost 7 bases. Written as DNA, the CDR3 is TGTGCCAGCAGCTTAGGCCGGCTAGCGGATCGAAATGAGCAGTTCTTC. It translates to CASSLGRLADRNEQFF.